This T cell receptor (beta chain) was captured in a study of human T cells and chemical hapten exposure. The wider study: Each patient's scalp received weekly diphenylcyclopropenone throughout the roughly 25-week study.

This clonotype was counted a few times. The antigen is unknown. The CDR3 consists of 16 residues. Time point given: pre-sensitization, week 0. Treatment given: therapeutic diphenylcyclopropenone sensitization with weekly scalp DPC. Study results and limitations: Among expanded TCRs, significantly more large CDR3 similarity clusters formed than among controls.

Library construction involved attaching unique molecular identifiers to individual cDNA molecules, which allowed quantitative, reproducible TCR counting. From the RACE reads, TCRdb called clonotypes with MiXCR, one entry per CDR3 protein. This table holds around 110,000 distinct CDR3 sequences, 12% found once. This clonotype was sampled from a woman aged 45-60 years with alopecia areata. Some clones in this sample may be carry-over from other donors' samples. V gene TRBV21-1 combines with J gene TRBJ1-5; the table's D call, TRBD1, has no DNA check behind it. TRBV21-1 is flagged as a pseudogene. The source material was whole blood, sampled in connection with sensitization to the hapten diphenylcyclopropenone (DPC). DNA of the CDR3: TGTGCCAGCAGCAAAGACGGGCGGACTAGCAATCAGCCCCAGCATTTT. Translated: CASSKDGRTSNQPQHF.